This TCR beta chain emerged from a study of human T cells and chemical hapten exposure. Unseparated into fractions, whole blood served as the source from which total RNA was extracted. This clonotype was observed at least ten times. What it binds is unknown. The CDR3 runs 16 residues. Trimming took 6 bases from V and 3 from J, leaving 17 bases between them. The germline CDR1 and CDR2 sequences are MNHEY and SVGAGI. TCRdb analysed the 5' RACE reads with MiXCR anew, one entry per CDR3 protein. The data hold about 81,000 distinct CDR3 sequences, with 7.7% observed a single time. The study's findings and limits: TCRs at a frequency above 1 in 1000 stayed unchanged with DPC sensitization.

The rearrangement links TRBV6-5 to TRBJ2-2, with a possible D match to TRBD1 (5 bases). This sequence originates from a male donor in good health. The CDR3 protein is CASSPAPQGDTGELFF. CDR3 DNA: TGTGCCAGCAGCCCCGCGCCTCAAGGGGACACCGGGGAGCTGTTTTTT.